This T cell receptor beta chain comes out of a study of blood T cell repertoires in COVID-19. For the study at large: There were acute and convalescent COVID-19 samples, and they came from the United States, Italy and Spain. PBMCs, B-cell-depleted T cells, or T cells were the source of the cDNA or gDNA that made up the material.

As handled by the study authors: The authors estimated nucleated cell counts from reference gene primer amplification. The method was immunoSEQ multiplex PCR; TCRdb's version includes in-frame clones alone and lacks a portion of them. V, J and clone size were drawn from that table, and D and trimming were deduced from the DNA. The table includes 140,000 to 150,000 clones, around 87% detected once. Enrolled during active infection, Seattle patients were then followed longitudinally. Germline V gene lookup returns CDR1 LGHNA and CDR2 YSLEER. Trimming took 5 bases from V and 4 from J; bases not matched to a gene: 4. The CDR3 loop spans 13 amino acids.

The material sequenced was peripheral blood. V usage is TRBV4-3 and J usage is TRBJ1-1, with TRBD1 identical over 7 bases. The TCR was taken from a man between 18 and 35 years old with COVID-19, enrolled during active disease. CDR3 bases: TGCGCCAGCAGCTATAACAGGGGCACTGAAGCTTTCTTT. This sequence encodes CASSYNRGTEAFF.